This T cell receptor (beta chain) is from a study of blood T cell repertoires in COVID-19. In the study overall: Whether acute or convalescent, the COVID-19 samples came from the United States, Italy and Spain. T cells, B-cell-depleted T cells, or PBMCs provided the cDNA or gDNA that served as material.

As processed by the authors: Counts of nucleated cells, estimated from reference gene primer amplification, were obtained. The table came from immunoSEQ multiplex PCR; TCRdb's copy has only in-frame clones and leaves some out. That table furnishes V, J and clone size, whereas the DNA furnished D and trimming. The data hold about 100,000 clones, with approximately 85% observed a single time. The CDR3 is 13 amino acids. Germline V gene lookup returns CDR1 SGHDN and CDR2 FVKESK. J gave up 6 bases and V 5 bases, and 7 bases lay outside the gene matches. This sequence was found in a human donor in a cohort sampled during active COVID-19. The sequencing sample was made of peripheral blood. The V and J genes are TRBV14 and TRBJ2-7, with 7 bases lining up with TRBD1. The CDR3 spells CASSDRERGEQYF. The CDR3 DNA is TGTGCCAGCAGCGACAGGGAACGGGGCGAGCAGTACTTC.